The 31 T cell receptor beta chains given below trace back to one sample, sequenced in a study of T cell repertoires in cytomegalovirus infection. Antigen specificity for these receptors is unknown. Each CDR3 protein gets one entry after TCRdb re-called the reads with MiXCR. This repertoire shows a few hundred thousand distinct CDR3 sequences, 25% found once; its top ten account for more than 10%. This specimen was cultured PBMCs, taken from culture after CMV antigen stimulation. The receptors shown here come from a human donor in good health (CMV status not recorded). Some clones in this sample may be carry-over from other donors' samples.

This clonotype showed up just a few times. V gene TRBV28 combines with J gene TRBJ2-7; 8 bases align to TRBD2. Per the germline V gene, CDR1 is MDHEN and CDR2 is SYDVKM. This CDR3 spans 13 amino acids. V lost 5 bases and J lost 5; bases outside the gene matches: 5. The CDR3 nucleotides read TGTGCCAGCAGTGCAGCGGGAGCCGACGAGCAGTACGTC. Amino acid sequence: CASSAAGADEQYV.

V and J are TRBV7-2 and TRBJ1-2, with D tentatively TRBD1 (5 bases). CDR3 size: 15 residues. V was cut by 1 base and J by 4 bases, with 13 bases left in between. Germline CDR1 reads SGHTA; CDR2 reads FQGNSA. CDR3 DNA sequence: TGTGCCAGCAGCTTAGTAGGGGTCGGATTCTATGGCTACACCTTC. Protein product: CASSLVGVGFYGYTF.

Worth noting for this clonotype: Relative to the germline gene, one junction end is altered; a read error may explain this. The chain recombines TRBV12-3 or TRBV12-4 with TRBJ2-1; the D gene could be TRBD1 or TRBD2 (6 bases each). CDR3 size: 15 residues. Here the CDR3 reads CAGSLGGGADNEQFF. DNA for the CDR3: TGTGCCGGCAGTTTGGGGGGCGGGGCGGACAATGAGCAGTTCTTC.

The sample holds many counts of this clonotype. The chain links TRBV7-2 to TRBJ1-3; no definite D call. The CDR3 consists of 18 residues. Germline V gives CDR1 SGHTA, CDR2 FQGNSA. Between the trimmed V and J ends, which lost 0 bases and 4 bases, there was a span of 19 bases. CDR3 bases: TGTGCCAGCAGCTTAGCGGCAGCCTTCCAAACCGAGGGAAACACCATATATTTT. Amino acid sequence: CASSLAAAFQTEGNTIYF.

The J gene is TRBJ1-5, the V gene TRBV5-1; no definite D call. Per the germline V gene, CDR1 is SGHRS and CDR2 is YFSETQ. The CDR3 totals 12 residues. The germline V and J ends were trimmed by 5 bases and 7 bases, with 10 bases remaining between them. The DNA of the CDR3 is TGCGCCAGCAGAGAGCCGGGACAGCCCCAGCATTTT. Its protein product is CASREPGQPQHF.

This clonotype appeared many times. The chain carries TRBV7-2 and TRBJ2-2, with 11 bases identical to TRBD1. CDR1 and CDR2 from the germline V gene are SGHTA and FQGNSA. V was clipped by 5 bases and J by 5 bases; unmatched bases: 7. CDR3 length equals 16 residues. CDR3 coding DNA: TGTGCCAGCAGCCCCTGGACAGGGGGCGGTACCGGGGAGCTGTTTTTT. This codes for CASSPWTGGGTGELFF.

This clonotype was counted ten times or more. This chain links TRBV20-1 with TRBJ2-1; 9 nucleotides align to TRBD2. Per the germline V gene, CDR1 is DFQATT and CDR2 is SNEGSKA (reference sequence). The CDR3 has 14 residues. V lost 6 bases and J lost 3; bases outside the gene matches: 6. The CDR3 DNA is TGCAGTGCCTCCGGGACTAGCTACTACAATGAGCAGTTCTTC. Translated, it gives CSASGTSYYNEQFF.

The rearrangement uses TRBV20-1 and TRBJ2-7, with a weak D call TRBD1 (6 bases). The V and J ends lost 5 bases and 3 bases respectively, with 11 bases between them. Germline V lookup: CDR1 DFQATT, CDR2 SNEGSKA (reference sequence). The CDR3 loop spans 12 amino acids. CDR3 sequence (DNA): TGCAGTGCTGACCTACAGGGCTACGAGCAGTACTTC. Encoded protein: CSADLQGYEQYF.

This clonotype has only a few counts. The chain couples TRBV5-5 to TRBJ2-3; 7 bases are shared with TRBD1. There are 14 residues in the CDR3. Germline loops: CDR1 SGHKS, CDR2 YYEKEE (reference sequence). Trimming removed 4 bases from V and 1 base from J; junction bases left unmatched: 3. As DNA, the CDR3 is TGTGCCAGCAGCACAGGGGCAGGCACAGATACGCAGTATTTT. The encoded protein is CASSTGAGTDTQYF.

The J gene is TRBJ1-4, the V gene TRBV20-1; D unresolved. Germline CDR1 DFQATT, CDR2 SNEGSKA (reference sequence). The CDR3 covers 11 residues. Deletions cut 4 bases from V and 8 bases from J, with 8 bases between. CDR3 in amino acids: CSAMYEEKLFF. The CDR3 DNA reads TGCAGTGCTATGTACGAGGAAAAACTGTTTTTT.

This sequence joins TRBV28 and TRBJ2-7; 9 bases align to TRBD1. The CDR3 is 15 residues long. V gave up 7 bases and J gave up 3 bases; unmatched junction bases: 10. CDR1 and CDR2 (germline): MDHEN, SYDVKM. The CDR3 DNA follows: TGTGCCAGCACCAAAGGTGGGACAGGGAGCTACGAGCAGTACTTC. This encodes CASTKGGTGSYEQYF.

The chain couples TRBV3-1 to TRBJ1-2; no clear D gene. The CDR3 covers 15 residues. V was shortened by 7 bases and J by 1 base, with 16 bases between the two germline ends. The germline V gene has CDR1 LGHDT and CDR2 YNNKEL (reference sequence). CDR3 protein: CASTPATLRNYGYTF. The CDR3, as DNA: TGTGCCAGCACCCCGGCCACTCTCCGTAACTATGGCTACACCTTC.

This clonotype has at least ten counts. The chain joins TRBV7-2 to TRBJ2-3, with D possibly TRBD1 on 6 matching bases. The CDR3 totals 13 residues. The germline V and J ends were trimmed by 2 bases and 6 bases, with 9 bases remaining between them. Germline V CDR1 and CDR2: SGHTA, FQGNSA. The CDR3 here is CASSLNRDDTQYF. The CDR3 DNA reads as TGTGCCAGCAGCTTAAACAGGGATGATACGCAGTATTTT. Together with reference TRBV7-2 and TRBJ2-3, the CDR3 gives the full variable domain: GAGVSQSPSNKVTEKGKDVELRCDPISGHTALYWYRQSLGQGLEFLIYFQGNSAPDKSGLPSDRFSAERTGGSVSTLTIQRTQQEDSAVYLCASSLNRDDTQYFGPGTRLTVL.

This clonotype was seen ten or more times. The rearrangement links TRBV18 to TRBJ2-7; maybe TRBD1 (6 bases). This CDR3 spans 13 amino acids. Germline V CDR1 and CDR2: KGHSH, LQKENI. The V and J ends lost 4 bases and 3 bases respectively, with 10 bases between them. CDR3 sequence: CASSRDRLYEQYV. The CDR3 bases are TGTGCCAGCTCACGCGACAGGCTCTACGAGCAGTACGTC.

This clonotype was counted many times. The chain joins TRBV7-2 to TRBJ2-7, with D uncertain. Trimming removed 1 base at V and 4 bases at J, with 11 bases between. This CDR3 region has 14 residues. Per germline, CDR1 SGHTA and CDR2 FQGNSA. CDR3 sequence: CASSLGPGEYEQYV. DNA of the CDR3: TGTGCCAGCAGCTTAGGTCCTGGGGAATACGAGCAGTACGTC.

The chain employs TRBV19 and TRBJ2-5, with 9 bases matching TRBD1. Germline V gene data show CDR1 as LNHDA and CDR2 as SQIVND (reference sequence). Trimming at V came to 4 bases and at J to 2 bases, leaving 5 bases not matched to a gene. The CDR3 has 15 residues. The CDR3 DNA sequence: TGTGCCAGTAGTACCGGGACAGGGCGTCAAGAGACCCAGTACTTC. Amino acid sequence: CASSTGTGRQETQYF.

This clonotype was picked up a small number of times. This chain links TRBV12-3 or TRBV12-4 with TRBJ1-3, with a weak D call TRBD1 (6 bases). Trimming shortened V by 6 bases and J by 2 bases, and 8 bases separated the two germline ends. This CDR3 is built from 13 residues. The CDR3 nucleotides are TGTGCCAGCAGCCAGGGGACTGGAAACACCATATATTTT. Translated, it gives CASSQGTGNTIYF.

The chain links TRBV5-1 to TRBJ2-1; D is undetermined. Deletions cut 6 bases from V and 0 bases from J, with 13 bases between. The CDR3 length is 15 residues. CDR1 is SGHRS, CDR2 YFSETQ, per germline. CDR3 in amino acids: CASKQATSSYNEQFF. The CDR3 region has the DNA TGCGCCAGCAAACAAGCTACAAGCTCCTACAATGAGCAGTTCTTC.

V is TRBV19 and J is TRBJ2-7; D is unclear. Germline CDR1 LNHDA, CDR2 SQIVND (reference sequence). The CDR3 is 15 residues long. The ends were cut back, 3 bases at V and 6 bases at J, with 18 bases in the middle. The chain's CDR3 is CASSIPGSGIGEQYF. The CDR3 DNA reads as TGTGCCAGTAGTATCCCCGGTAGTGGGATCGGCGAGCAGTACTTC.

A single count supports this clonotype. The CDR3 is CASTGTGARNTEAFF. The CDR3 DNA sequence: TGTGCCAGCACGGGGACAGGGGCGCGGAACACTGAAGCTTTCTTT. The chain uses TRBV12-3 or TRBV12-4 and TRBJ1-1, with TRBD1 matching 10 bases. This CDR3 contains 15 residues. Losses at the gene ends were 7 bases for V and 1 base for J; bases not matched to a gene: 6.

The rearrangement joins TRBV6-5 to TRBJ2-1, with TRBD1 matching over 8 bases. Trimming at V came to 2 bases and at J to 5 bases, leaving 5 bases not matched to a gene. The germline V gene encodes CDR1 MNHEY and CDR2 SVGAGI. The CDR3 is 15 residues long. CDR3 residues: CASSYPRGPDNEQFF. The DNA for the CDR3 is TGTGCCAGCAGTTACCCCAGGGGGCCGGACAATGAGCAGTTCTTC.

This CDR3 is CASSFGMHEQFF. CDR3 nucleotides: TGTGCCAGCAGTTTCGGAATGCATGAGCAGTTCTTC. The chain has TRBV12-3 or TRBV12-4 and TRBJ2-1; D is uncertain. CDR3 size: 12 residues. V lost 3 bases and J 8 bases, leaving 8 bases between the germline ends.

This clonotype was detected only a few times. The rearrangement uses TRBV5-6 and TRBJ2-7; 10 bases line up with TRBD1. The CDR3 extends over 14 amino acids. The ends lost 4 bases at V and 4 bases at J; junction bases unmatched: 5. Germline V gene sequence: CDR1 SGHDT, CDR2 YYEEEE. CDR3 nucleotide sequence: TGTGCCAGCAGCCTGGGACAGGGGCGGTACGAGCAGTACGTC. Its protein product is CASSLGQGRYEQYV.

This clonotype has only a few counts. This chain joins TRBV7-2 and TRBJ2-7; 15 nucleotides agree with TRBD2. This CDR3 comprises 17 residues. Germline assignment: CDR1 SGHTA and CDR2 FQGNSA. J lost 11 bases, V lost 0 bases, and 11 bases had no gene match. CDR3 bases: TGTGCCAGCAGCTTAGCCCCCGGACTAGCGGGAGGGCCTTTTGAGTACGTC. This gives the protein CASSLAPGLAGGPFEYV.

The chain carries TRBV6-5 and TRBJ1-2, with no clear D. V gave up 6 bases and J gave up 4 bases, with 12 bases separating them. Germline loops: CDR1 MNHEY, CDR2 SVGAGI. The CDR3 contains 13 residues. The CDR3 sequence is CASRRDLGYGYTF. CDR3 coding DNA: TGTGCCAGCAGGAGGGATCTAGGCTATGGCTACACCTTC.

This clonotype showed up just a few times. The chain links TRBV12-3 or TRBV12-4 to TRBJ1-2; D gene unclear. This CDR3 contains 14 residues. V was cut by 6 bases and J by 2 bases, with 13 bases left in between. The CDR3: CASSPRPRNYGYTF. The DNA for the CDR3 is TGTGCCAGCAGCCCCCGCCCACGAAACTATGGCTACACCTTC.

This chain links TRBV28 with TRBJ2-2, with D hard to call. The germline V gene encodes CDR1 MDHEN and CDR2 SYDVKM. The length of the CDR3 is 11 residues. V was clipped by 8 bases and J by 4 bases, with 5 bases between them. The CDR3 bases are TGTGCCAGCCAAAGCACCGGGGAGCTGTTTTTT. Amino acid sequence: CASQSTGELFF.

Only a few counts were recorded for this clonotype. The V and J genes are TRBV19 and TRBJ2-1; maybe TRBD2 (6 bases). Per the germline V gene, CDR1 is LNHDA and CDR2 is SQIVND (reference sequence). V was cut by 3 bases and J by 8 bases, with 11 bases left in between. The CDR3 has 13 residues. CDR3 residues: CASSIGLADEQFF. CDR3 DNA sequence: TGTGCCAGTAGTATTGGTTTAGCGGATGAGCAGTTCTTC.

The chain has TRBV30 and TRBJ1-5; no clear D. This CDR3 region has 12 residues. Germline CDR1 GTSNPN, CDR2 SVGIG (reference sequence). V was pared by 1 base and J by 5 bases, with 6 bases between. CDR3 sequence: CAWSDTDQPQHF. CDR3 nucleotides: TGTGCCTGGAGTGACACCGATCAGCCCCAGCATTTT. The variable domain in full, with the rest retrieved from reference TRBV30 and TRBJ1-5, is SQTIHQWPATLVQPVGSPLSLECTVEGTSNPNLYWYRQAAGRGLQLLFYSVGIGQISSEVPQNLSASRPQDRQFILSSKKLLLSDSGFYLCAWSDTDQPQHFGDGTRLSIL.

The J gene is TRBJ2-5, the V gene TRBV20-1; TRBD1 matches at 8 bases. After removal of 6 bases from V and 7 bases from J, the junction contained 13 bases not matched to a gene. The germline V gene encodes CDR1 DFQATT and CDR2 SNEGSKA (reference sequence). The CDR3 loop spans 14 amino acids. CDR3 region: CSAAQGADYGTQYF. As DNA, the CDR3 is TGCAGTGCGGCTCAGGGGGCGGATTATGGGACCCAGTACTTC.

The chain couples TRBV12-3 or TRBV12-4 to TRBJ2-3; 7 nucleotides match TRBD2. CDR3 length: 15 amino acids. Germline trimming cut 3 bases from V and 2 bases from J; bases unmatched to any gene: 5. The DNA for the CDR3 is TGTGCCAGCAGTTTCTCGGGAGGATTCACAGATACGCAGTATTTT. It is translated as CASSFSGGFTDTQYF.